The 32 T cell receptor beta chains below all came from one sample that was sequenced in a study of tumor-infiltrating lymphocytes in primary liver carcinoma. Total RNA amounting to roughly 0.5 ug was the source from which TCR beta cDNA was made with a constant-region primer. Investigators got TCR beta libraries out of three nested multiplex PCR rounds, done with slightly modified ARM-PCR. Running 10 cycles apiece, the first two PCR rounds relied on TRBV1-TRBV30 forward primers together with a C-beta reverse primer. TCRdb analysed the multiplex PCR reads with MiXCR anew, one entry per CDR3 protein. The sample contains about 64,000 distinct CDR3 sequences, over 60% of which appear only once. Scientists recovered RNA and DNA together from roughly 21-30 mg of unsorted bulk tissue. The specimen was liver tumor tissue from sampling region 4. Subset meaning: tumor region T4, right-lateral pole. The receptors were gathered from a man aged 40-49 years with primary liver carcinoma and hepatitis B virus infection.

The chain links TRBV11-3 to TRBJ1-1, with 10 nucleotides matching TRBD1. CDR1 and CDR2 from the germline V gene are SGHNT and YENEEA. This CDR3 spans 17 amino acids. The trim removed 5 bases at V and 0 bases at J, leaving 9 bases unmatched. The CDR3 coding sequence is TGTGCCAGCAGCCCGGGACAGGGGTCCGCTTTGAACACTGAAGCTTTCTTT. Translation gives CASSPGQGSALNTEAFF.

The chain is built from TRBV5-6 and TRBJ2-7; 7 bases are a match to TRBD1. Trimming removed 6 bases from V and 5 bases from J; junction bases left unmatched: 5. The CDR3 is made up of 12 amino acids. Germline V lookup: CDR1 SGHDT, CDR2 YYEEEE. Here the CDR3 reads CASNFRGHEQYF. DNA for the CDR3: TGTGCCAGCAACTTTAGGGGGCACGAGCAGTACTTC.

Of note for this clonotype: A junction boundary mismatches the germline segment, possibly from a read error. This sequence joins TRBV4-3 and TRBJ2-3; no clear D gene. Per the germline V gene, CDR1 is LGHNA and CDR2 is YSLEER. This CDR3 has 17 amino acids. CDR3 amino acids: CASSHKMGFYGTDMRYF. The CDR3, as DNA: TGCGCCAGTAGCCATAAGATGGGTTTTTACGGCACAGATATGCGGTATTTT.

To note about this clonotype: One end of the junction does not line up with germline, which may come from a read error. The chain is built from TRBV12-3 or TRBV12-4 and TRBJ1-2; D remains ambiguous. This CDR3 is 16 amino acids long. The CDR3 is CASSFSERRANYGYTF. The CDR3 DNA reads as TGTGCCAGCAGTTTCAGTGAGAGGAGGGCTAACTATGGTTACACCTTC.

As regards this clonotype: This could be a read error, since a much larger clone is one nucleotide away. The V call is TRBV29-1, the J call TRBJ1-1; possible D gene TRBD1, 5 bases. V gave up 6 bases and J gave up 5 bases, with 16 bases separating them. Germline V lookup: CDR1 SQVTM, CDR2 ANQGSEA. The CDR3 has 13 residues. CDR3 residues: CSVSNRRGTEAFF. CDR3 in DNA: TGCAGCGTCTCGAATCGGAGGGGAACTGAAGCTTTCTTT.

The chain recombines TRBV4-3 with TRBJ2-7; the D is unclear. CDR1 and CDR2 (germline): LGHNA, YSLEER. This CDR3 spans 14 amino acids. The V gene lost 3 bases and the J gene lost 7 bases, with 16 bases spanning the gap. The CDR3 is CASSHLGGAGEQYF. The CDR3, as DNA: TGCGCCAGCAGCCACCTGGGCGGAGCAGGAGAGCAGTACTTC.

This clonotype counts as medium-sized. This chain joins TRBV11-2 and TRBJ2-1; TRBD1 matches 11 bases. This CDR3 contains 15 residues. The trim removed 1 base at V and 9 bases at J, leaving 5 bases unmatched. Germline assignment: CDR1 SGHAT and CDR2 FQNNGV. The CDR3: CASSLVRTGGGEQFF. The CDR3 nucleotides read TGTGCCAGCAGCTTAGTGAGGACAGGGGGCGGTGAGCAGTTCTTC. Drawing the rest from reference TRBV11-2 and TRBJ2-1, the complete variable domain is EAGVAQSPRYKIIEKRQSVAFWCNPISGHATLYWYQQILGQGPKLLIQFQNNGVVDDSQLPKDRFSAERLKGVDSTLKIQPAKLEDSAVYLCASSLVRTGGGEQFFGPGTRLTVL.

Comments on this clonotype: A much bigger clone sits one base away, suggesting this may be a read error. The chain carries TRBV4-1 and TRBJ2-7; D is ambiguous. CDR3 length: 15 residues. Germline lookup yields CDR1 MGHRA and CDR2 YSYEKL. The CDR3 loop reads CASGQVGPNSYEQYF. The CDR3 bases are TGCGCCAGCGGCCAAGTCGGGCCCAACTCCTACGAGCAGTACTTC.

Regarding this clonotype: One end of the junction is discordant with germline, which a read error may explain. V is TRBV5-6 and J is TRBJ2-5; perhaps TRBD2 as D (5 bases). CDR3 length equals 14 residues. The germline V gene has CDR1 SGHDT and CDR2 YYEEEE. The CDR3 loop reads CANSMEASQEAQYF. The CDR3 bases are TGCGCCAACAGCATGGAGGCTAGCCAAGAGGCCCAGTACTTC.

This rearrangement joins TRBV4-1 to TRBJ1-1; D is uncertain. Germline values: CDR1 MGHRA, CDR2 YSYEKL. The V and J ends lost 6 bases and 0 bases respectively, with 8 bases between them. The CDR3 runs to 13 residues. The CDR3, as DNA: TGCGCCAGCAGTTATCCCCTGAACACTGAAGCTTTCTTT. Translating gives CASSYPLNTEAFF.

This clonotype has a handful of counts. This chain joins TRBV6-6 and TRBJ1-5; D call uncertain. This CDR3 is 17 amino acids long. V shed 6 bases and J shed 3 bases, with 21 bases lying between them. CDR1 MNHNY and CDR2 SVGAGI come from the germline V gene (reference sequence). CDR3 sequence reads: CASSPHLDDRFNQPQHF. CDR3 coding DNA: TGTGCCAGCAGCCCCCACCTGGACGATCGCTTCAATCAGCCCCAGCATTTT.

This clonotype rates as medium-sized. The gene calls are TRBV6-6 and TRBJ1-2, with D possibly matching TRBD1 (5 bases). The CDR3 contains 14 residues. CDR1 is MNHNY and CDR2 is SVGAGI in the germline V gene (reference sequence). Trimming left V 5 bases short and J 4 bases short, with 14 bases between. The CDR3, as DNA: TGTGCCAGCAGTGACACGGGGGAGAGCTATGGCTACACCTTC. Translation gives CASSDTGESYGYTF.

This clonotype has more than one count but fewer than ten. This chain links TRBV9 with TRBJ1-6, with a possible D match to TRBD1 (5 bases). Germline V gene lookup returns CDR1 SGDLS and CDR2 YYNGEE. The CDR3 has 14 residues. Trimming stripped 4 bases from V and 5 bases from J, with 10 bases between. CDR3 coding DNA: TGTGCCAGCAGCCCGCAACAGGATAATTCACCCCTCCACTTT. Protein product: CASSPQQDNSPLHF.

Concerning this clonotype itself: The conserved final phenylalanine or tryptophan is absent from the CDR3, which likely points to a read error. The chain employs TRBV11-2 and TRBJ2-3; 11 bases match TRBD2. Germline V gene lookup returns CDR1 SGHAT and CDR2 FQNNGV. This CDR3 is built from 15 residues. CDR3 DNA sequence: TGTCCCAGCAGCACCGGGACTAGCGGAACAGATACGCAGTATGTT. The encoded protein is CPSSTGTSGTDTQYV.

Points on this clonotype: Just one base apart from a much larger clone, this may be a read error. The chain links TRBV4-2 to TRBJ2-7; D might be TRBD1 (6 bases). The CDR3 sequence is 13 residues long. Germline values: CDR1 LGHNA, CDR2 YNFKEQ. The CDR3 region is CANSQGGSYEQYF. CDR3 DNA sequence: TGTGCCAACAGCCAAGGGGGATCCTACGAGCAGTACTTC.

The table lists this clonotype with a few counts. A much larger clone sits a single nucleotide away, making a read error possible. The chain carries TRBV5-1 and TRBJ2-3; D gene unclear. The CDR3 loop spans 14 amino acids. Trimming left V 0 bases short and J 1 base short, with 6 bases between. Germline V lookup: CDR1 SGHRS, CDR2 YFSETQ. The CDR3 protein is CASSLVLGTDTQYF. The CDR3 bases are TGCGCCAGCAGCTTGGTACTGGGCACAGATACGCAGTATTTT.

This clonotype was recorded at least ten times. DNA of the CDR3: TGTGCCAGCAGTCGTACAACGACAGGGGGCATTAAGCAGTACTTC. Protein: CASSRTTTGGIKQYF. The rearrangement uses TRBV6-1 and TRBJ2-7; 10 nucleotides match TRBD1. The CDR3 loop spans 15 amino acids. Germline CDR1 is MNHNS and CDR2 is SASEGT. J lost 8 bases, V lost 5 bases, and 12 bases had no gene match.

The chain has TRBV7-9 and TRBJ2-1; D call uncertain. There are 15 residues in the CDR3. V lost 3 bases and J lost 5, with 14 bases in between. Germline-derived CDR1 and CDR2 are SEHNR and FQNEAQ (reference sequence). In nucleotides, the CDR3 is TGTGCCAGCAGCTTCGATCTAGTGGCCGACAATGAGCAGTTCTTC. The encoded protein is CASSFDLVADNEQFF.

The CDR3 region is CASSYSPRVDYGYTF. The CDR3 bases are TGTGCCAGCAGTTATTCTCCCCGGGTTGACTATGGCTACACCTTC. This chain uses TRBV6-2 or TRBV6-3 with TRBJ1-2; no definite D call. The CDR3 is 15 residues long. V lost 3 bases to trimming and J lost 3 bases, with 14 bases between them. The germline gives CDR1 MNHEY, CDR2 SVGEGT.

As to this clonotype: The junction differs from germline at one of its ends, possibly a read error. CDR3 coding DNA: TGTGCTAGCAGCAGCCCTTTAGCGGAGAGGGGGAATTTT. It specifies CASSSPLAERGNF. This chain connects TRBV6-1 to TRBJ2-3; D may correspond to TRBD1 or TRBD2 (6 bases each). CDR3 length: 13 amino acids. The germline CDR1 and CDR2 sequences are MNHNS and SASEGT.

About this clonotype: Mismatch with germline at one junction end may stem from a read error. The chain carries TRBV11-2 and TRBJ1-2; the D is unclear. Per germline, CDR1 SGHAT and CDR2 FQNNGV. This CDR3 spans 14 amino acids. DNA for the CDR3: TGTGCCGGCAGATTATACCGATGGTTGGGCGGCTACACCTTC. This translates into CAGRLYRWLGGYTF.

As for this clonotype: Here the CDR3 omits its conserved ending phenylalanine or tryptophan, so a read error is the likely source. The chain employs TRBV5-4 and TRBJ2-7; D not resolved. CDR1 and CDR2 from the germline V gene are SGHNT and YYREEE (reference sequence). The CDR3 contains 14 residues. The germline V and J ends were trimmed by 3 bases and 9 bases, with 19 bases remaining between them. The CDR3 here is CASSSDLSSSVQYS. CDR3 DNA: TGTGCCAGCAGCTCCGACCTCTCATCCAGCGTGCAGTACTCC.

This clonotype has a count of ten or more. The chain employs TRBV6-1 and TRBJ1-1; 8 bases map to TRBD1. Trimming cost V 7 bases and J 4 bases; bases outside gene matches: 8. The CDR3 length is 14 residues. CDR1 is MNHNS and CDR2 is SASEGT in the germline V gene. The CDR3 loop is CASNHGQGGTEAFF. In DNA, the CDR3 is TGTGCCAGCAATCACGGACAGGGAGGCACTGAAGCTTTCTTT.

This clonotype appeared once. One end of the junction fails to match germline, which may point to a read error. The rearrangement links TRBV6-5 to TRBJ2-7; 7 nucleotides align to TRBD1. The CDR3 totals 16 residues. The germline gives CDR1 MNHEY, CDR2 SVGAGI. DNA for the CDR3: TGTGTCAGCAGGTCCGGACAGGCAGCATCCTCTTGCGAGCAGTACTTC. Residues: CVSRSGQAASSCEQYF.

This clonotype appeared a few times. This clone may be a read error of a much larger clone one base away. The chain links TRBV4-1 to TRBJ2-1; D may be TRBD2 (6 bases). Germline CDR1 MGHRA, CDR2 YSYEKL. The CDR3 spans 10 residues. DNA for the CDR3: TGCGCCATCAGCGCGGGACAGCAGTTCTTC. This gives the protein CAISAGQQFF.

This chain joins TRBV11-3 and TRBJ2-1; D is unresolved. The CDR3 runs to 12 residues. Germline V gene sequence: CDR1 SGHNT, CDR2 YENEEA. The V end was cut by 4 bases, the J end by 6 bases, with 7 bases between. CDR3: CASSSNTNEQFF. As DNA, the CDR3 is TGTGCCAGCAGCTCCAACACCAATGAGCAGTTCTTC.

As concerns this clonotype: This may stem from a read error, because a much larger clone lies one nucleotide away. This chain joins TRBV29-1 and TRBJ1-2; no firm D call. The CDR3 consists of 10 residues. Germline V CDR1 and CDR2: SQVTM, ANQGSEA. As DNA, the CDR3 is TGCTGCGTTGACCACTATGGCTACACCTTC. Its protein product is CCVDHYGYTF.

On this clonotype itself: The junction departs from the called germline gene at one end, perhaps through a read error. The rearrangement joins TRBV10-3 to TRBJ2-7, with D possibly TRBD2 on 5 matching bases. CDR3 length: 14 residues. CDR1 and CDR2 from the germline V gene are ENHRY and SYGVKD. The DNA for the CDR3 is TGTGCCATCAGTGGCTCCCGGGGTTTCGGGGAGCAATACTTC. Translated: CAISGSRGFGEQYF.

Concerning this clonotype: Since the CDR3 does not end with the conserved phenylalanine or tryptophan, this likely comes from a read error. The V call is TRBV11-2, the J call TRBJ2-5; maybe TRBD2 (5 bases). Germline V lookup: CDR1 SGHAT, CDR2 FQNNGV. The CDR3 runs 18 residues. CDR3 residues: CDSSLARLALGKRETQYL. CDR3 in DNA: TGTGACAGCAGCTTAGCGAGGCTAGCCCTGGGAAAAAGAGAGACACAGTACTTA.

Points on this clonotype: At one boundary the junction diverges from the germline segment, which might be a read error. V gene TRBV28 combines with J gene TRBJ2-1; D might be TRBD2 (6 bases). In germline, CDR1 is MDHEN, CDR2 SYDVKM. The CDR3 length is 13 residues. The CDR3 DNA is TGTGCTAGCAGTTTAGGGACTTGTGGGGAGCAGTTCTTC. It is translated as CASSLGTCGEQFF.

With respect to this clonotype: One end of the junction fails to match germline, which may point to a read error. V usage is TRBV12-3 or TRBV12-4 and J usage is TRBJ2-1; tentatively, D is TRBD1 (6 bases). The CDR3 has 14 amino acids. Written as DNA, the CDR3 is TGTGCCAGCAATCCCCAGGGGCGGCGGAATGATCAGTTCTTC. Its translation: CASNPQGRRNDQFF.

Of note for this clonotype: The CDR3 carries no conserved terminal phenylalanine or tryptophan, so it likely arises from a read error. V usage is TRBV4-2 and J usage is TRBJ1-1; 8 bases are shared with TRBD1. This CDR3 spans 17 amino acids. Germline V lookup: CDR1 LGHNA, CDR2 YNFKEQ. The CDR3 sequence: CVSSQEYGQGFWTEAFL. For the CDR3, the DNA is TGTGTCAGCAGCCAAGAGTACGGACAGGGTTTTTGGACTGAGGCTTTCCTT.